This TCR beta chain was identified during a study of cytomegalovirus exposure and HLA in healthy donors. The study ran its PCR with 60 Vbeta and 13 Jbeta primers. Some clones are missing from TCRdb's copy, which holds only in-frame ones; the method was immunoSEQ multiplex PCR. The repertoire holds roughly 150,000 clones, with roughly 80% as singletons. Despite likely unrecorded immune exposures, the donors were nominally healthy at the time of sampling. The sample consisted of PBMCs. The sequence came from a male donor in good health and CMV-seropositive.

CDR3 DNA: TGCGCCAGCAATCCCCCTCTAGGAAACACCATATATTTT. This encodes CASNPPLGNTIYF. J is TRBJ1-3 and V is TRBV10-2; D remains unclear. V shed 7 bases and J shed 4 bases, with 11 bases lying between them. The CDR3 is 13 residues long. Germline CDR1 WSHSY, CDR2 SAAADI.